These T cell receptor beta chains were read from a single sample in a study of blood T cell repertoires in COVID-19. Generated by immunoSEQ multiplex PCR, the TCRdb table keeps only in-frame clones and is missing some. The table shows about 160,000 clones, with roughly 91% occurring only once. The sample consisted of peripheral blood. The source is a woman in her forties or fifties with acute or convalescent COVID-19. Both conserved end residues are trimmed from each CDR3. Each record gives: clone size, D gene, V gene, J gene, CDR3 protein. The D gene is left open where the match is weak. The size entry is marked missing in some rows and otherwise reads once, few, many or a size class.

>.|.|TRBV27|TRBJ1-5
ASSLQGSYQPQH
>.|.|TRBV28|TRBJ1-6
ASSLQNSPLH
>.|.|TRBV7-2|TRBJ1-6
ASSLGGGTAYSPLH
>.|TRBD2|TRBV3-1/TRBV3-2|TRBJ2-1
ASSPGLAGVLKNEQF
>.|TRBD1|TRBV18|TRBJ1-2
ASSLTLGQVGGGYT
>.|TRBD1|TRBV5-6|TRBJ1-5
ASSSRTGEGSQH
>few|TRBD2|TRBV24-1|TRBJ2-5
ATLPLGGGQETQY
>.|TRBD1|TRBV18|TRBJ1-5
ASSLGQGSVNQPQH
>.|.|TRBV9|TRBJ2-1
ASSSRDYNEQF
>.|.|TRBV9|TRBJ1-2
ASSVDSNYGYT
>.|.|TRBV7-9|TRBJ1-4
ASSLEAGRSEKLF
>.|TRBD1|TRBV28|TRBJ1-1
ASSFGTGGLGTEAF
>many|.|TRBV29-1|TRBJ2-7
SVESQSSYEQY
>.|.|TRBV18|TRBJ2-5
ASSPSSSGTQY
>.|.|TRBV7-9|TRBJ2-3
ASSSPSVRTDTQY
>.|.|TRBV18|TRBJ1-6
ASSPAGDSPLH
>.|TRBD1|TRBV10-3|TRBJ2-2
AISDSGTGGTGELF
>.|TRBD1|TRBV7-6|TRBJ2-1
ASSLTGQGAHNEQF
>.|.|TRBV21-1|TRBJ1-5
ASSYGGRSNQPQH
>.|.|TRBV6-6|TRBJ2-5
ASSDISDGLAGTSQETQY
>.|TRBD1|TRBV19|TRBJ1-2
ASSPGTGNGYT
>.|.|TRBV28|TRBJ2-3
ASSLTDLSTDTQY
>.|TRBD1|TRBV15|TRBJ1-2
ATSPGQAPDGYT
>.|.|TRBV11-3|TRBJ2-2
ASSHLGGELF
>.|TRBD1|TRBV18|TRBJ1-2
ASSPGTGTYGYT
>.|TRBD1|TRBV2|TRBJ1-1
ASSPPGQENTEAF
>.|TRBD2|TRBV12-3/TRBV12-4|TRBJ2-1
ASSFNPSGEQF
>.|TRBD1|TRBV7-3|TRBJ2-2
ASSRTGQAGELF
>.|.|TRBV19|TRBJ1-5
ASSWGGQSKNQPQH
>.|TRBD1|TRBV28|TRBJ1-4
ASSSKGQGREKLF